The clone carrying this T cell receptor (beta chain) appeared once. The authors' processing: Scientists estimated how many nucleated cells there were by amplifying reference gene primers. Profiling relied on immunoSEQ multiplex PCR, and the TCRdb table lists in-frame clones only, not all of them. V, J and clone size derive from that table, while D and trimming were established from the DNA sequence. The table lists roughly 34,000 clones, 90% of them singletons. This sample stems from a study of blood T cell repertoires in COVID-19. Overall study context: Researchers got acute and convalescent COVID-19 samples from the United States, Italy and Spain.

V lost 4 bases and J lost 7, with 11 bases in between. The CDR3 totals 13 residues. Germline CDR1 is SGHRS and CDR2 is YFSETQ. Sequencing was done on a sample of peripheral blood. This clonotype was obtained from a man aged 60 to 69 with active or convalescent COVID-19. The chain uses TRBV5-1 and TRBJ1-4; D uncertain. The CDR3 nucleotides are TGCGCCAGCAGCGAGGGCGCGGGTGAAAAACTGTTTTTT. Its translation is CASSEGAGEKLFF.